The next 23 T cell receptor beta chains were all read from a single sample in a study of T cells in women clearing cervical HPV infection. Libraries were prepared by immunoSEQ multiplex PCR; TCRdb keeps only in-frame clonotypes and omits some of them. The sample totals 27,000 or so clones. The source material was blood buffy coat. The receptor set was obtained from a woman between 18 and 75 years old with a cervical HPV16 infection that either progressed to CIN3+ or cleared (not recorded which).

Notes on this clone: The CDR3 extends 3 residues past the end of the read, so its final part is completed from the germline J gene. The rearrangement joins TRBV7-2 to TRBJ2-5; TRBD2 aligns across 7 bases. CDR1 and CDR2 (germline): SGHTA, FQGNSA. The CDR3 has 14 amino acids. V lost 5 bases, J lost 5 bases, and 8 bases stayed unmatched. The sequenced part of the CDR3 DNA is TGTGCCAGCAGCGCCTCGGGGGGAAGGGAGACC. Residues: CASSASGGRET. The CDR3 reads in full as CASSASGGRETQYF.

This clone is classed as medium-sized by frequency. Read sequence stops 3 residues before the CDR3 end, and the germline J gene provides the missing end. The chain has TRBV10-3 and TRBJ2-5; 11 nucleotides match TRBD2. Germline V CDR1 and CDR2: ENHRY, SYGVKD. CDR3 length equals 16 residues. The V and J ends lost 7 bases and 2 bases, in that order; junction bases with no gene match: 9. CDR3 protein: CAIKIPASGGQETQYF. The DNA read from the CDR3 is TGTGCCATCAAGATTCCGGCTAGCGGGGGGCAAGAGACC.

Notes on this clone: The read finishes 3 residues shy of the CDR3 end, and the germline J gene is used to complete it. This chain joins TRBV11-2 and TRBJ1-1; D is unclear. Looked up from germline, CDR1 is SGHAT and CDR2 is FQNNGV. Trimming pared 5 bases from V and 3 bases from J, leaving 13 bases between. The CDR3 has 14 residues. The CDR3: CASSVLAGYTEAFF. The DNA read from the CDR3 is TGTGCCAGCAGCGTCCTCGCCGGGTACACTGAA.

Details on this clone: The sequence runs out 3 residues before the end of the CDR3; the remainder is reconstructed from the germline J gene. V is TRBV6-1 and J is TRBJ1-5; possibly TRBD1 for D (5 bases). CDR3 length: 13 residues. Germline-derived CDR1 and CDR2 are MNHNS and SASEGT. Trimming pared 4 bases from V and 3 bases from J, leaving 7 bases between. The CDR3 protein is CASSGQSNQPQHF. The DNA read from the CDR3 is TGTGCCAGCAGTGGACAGTCCAATCAGCCC.

As for this clone: From the germline J gene comes the end of the CDR3, since the read stops 3 residues before it. The gene calls are TRBV9 and TRBJ2-1, with 8 bases matching TRBD2. V lost 3 bases and J lost 8; bases outside the gene matches: 7. The CDR3 is 14 amino acids. CDR1 and CDR2 (germline): SGDLS, YYNGEE. The covered CDR3 bases are TGTGCCAGCAGCGCAGGACTAGCAGTTGATGAG. Amino acid sequence: CASSAGLAVDE. The entire CDR3 protein reads CASSAGLAVDEQFF.

About this clone itself: The CDR3 extends 3 residues past the end of the read, so its final part is completed from the germline J gene. The chain uses TRBV29-1 and TRBJ2-2; 10 positions match TRBD2. This CDR3 contains 19 residues. Per germline, CDR1 SQVTM and CDR2 ANQGSEA. V lost 3 bases to trimming and J lost 7 bases; unmatched junction nucleotides: 20. The CDR3 reads CSVDDRFAKAGGHFGELFF. CDR3 DNA (partial): TGCAGCGTTGATGACAGATTCGCTAAAGCGGGGGGGCATTTCGGGGAG.

The covered CDR3 bases are TGTGCCAGTAGTATACAGGGTGGCTACGAG. Translating gives CASSIQGGYE. The full CDR3 sequence reads CASSIQGGYEQYF. The J gene is TRBJ2-7, the V gene TRBV19, with D perhaps matching TRBD1 (5 bases). The CDR3 extends 3 residues past the end of the read, so its final part is completed from the germline J gene. V lost 2 bases, J lost 3 bases, and 8 bases lay in between. The CDR3 totals 13 residues. CDR1 is LNHDA, CDR2 SQIVND, per germline (reference sequence).

In regard to this clone: Read data end 3 residues before the CDR3 end; the end is taken from the germline J gene. This chain uses TRBV6-1 with TRBJ2-3, with D possibly TRBD2 on 6 matching bases. The CDR3 is made up of 14 amino acids. From germline, CDR1 is MNHNS and CDR2 SASEGT. The CDR3 sequence: CASSEGGWGQPQYF. The DNA read from the CDR3 is TGTGCCAGCAGTGAGGGGGGATGGGGTCAGCCG.

As regards this clone: The DNA ends 3 residues before the CDR3 does, and the rest of the CDR3 is filled in from the germline J gene. The chain recombines TRBV7-2 with TRBJ1-2; D perhaps matches TRBD1 (6 bases). This CDR3 is 15 amino acids long. Germline V gene lookup returns CDR1 SGHTA and CDR2 FQGNSA. V gave up 3 bases and J gave up 3 bases, with 14 bases separating them. The sequenced CDR3 bases are TGTGCCAGCAGCTTTAAGGTCTCAGGGGACTATGGC. Translating it yields CASSFKVSGDYG. The full CDR3 protein reads CASSFKVSGDYGYTF. Variable domain in full (rest from reference TRBV7-2 and TRBJ1-2): GAGVSQSPSNKVTEKGKDVELRCDPISGHTALYWYRQSLGQGLEFLIYFQGNSAPDKSGLPSDRFSAERTGGSVSTLTIQRTQQEDSAVYLCASSFKVSGDYGYTFGSGTRLTVV.

On this clone itself: From the germline J gene comes the end of the CDR3, since the read stops 3 residues before it. J is TRBJ2-2 and V is TRBV2; D is possibly TRBD1 (5 bases). CDR1 is SNHLY and CDR2 is FYNNEI in the germline V gene. The CDR3 consists of 14 residues. The sequenced CDR3 bases are TGTGCCAGCCGCAGGGTCTCAACTAATGAAAAG. Protein sequence: CASRRVSTNEK. The CDR3 reads in full as CASRRVSTNEKLFF.

In the case of this clone: The read gets to within 3 residues of the CDR3 end, and the germline J gene fills in the rest. This chain connects TRBV19 to TRBJ2-3; TRBD1 or TRBD2 may be the D gene (5 bases each). The CDR3 sequence is 15 residues long. CDR1 and CDR2 from the germline V gene are LNHDA and SQIVND (reference sequence). The CDR3 sequence is CASSSRGPIWETQYF. Incomplete CDR3 DNA: TGTGCCAGTAGTAGTAGGGGCCCGATATGGGAGACG.

Of note for this clone: The read halts 3 residues ahead of the CDR3 end, with the missing end drawn from the germline J gene. The genes are TRBV7-2 and TRBJ2-7; 7 nucleotides align to TRBD1. J was trimmed by 3 bases and V by 1 base; bases with no gene match: 3. CDR3 length: 14 amino acids. The germline CDR1 and CDR2 sequences are SGHTA and FQGNSA. The CDR3 is CASSLETGNYEQYF. The CDR3 bases that were read are TGTGCCAGCAGCTTAGAGACAGGGAACTACGAG.

Concerning this clone itself: Read coverage stops 3 residues before the CDR3 terminus; the germline J gene supplies the remainder. This chain connects TRBV20-1 to TRBJ2-3; TRBD2 matches at 7 bases. The V and J ends lost 0 bases and 0 bases, in that order; junction bases with no gene match: 6. Germline CDR1 reads DFQATT; CDR2 reads SNEGSKA (reference sequence). The CDR3 totals 16 residues. The DNA read from the CDR3 is TGCAGTGCTAGAGACCCCGGGACTACTAGCACAGATACG. Residues: CSARDPGTTSTDT. The whole CDR3 is CSARDPGTTSTDTQYF.

As concerns this clone: The read ends 3 residues before the CDR3 terminus; that terminus is restored from the germline J gene. The chain recombines TRBV18 with TRBJ2-3; TRBD1 aligns across 8 bases. The CDR3 spans 16 residues. With V trimmed by 3 bases and J by 2 bases, 7 bases remained unmatched. The germline V gene encodes CDR1 KGHSH and CDR2 LQKENI. The part of the CDR3 DNA that was read is TGTGCCAGCTCACCCCCCGACAGGGGTCTCACAGATACG. This sequence encodes CASSPPDRGLTDT. In full, the CDR3 is CASSPPDRGLTDTQYF.

The CDR3: CASSLGTAQETQYF. Partial CDR3 DNA: TGTGCCAGCAGCCTAGGGACAGCGCAAGAGACG. The chain employs TRBV7-9 and TRBJ2-3; TRBD1 aligns across 7 bases. The CDR3 is cut off 3 residues early in the read; its end comes from the germline J gene. Germline CDR1 SEHNR, CDR2 FQNEAQ (reference sequence). The CDR3 has 14 residues.

On this clone: The read ends 3 residues early relative to the CDR3; the germline J gene fills the gap. V is TRBV30 and J is TRBJ2-3; TRBD2 matches 9 bases. Germline loops: CDR1 GTSNPN, CDR2 SVGIG (reference sequence). This CDR3 spans 15 amino acids. With 4 bases clipped from V and 0 bases from J, the junction kept 5 bases outside the gene matches. This CDR3 reads CAWKLGLASTDTQYF. The covered CDR3 bases are TGTGCCTGGAAATTGGGACTAGCCAGCACAGATACG.

As to this clone: The read terminates 3 residues ahead of where the CDR3 ends, so the germline J gene completes it. J is TRBJ2-5 and V is TRBV7-6; possible D gene TRBD2, 7 bases. This CDR3 spans 17 amino acids. Trimming left V 4 bases short and J 2 bases short, with 20 bases between. Per the germline V gene, CDR1 is SGHVS and CDR2 is FNYEAQ. The CDR3 sequence: CASSWNIEGGPQETQYF. The DNA read from the CDR3 is TGTGCCAGCAGCTGGAATATCGAGGGGGGGCCTCAAGAGACC.

The CDR3 spells CASSPQAGATETQYF. Incomplete CDR3 DNA: TGTGCCAGCTCACCTCAAGCGGGAGCTACGGAGACG. V usage is TRBV18 and J usage is TRBJ2-3, with TRBD2 matching over 8 bases. The CDR3 extends 3 residues past the end of the read, so its final part is completed from the germline J gene. The CDR3 has 15 amino acids. Germline loops: CDR1 KGHSH, CDR2 LQKENI.

Of note for this clone: The CDR3 end is not reached by the read, which stops 3 residues before it; the germline J gene fills it in. The chain couples TRBV20-1 to TRBJ1-6; tentative D call: TRBD1 (6 bases). Trimming removed 6 bases from V and 6 bases from J, with 18 bases in between. Germline V CDR1 and CDR2: DFQATT, SNEGSKA (reference sequence). The CDR3 has 15 amino acids. This CDR3 reads CSAPTGSSGNSPLHF. The DNA read from the CDR3 is TGCAGTGCACCGACAGGCTCAAGTGGTAATTCACCC.

Of note for this clone: Read coverage stops 3 residues before the CDR3 terminus; the germline J gene supplies the remainder. The rearrangement uses TRBV20-1 and TRBJ2-5; D gene uncertain. Trimming took off 0 bases at V and 4 bases at J, with 9 bases between the two ends. Germline V gene lookup returns CDR1 DFQATT and CDR2 SNEGSKA (reference sequence). This CDR3 is 13 amino acids long. The chain's CDR3 is CSAREPTLETQYF. The sequenced part of the CDR3 DNA is TGCAGTGCTAGAGAACCCACTTTAGAGACC.

Comments on this clone: Sequencing ends 3 residues short of the CDR3 end; the germline J gene provides the rest. This chain connects TRBV7-6 to TRBJ1-1, with a possible D match to TRBD1 (5 bases). The CDR3 has 18 residues. Germline V gene sequence: CDR1 SGHVS, CDR2 FNYEAQ. Trimming shortened V by 2 bases and J by 5 bases, and 24 bases separated the two germline ends. The DNA read from the CDR3 is TGTGCCAGCAGCTTATACTCGCGTCTAGGGAAGGGGAAAACTGAA. This sequence encodes CASSLYSRLGKGKTE. The whole CDR3 protein is CASSLYSRLGKGKTEAFF.

Turning to this clone: The CDR3 end is not reached by the read, which stops 3 residues before it; the germline J gene fills it in. The V and J genes are TRBV7-7 and TRBJ2-1; TRBD1 matches 7 bases. CDR1 SSHAT and CDR2 FNYEAQ come from the germline V gene (reference sequence). This CDR3 region has 13 residues. With V trimmed by 6 bases and J by 4 bases, 3 bases remained unmatched. The DNA read from the CDR3 is TGTGCCAGCAGTACGGACAGGTACAATGAG. It yields the protein CASSTDRYNE. The full CDR3 sequence reads CASSTDRYNEQFF.

Comments on this clone: The CDR3 end falls 3 residues outside the read, so it is completed with the germline J gene. This chain uses TRBV7-2 with TRBJ1-1; D is unclear. V gave up 5 bases and J gave up 3 bases, with 16 bases separating them. Looked up from germline, CDR1 is SGHTA and CDR2 is FQGNSA. The CDR3 runs to 15 residues. The CDR3 loop is CASSNQQRTDTEAFF. The CDR3 DNA, read in part, is TGTGCCAGCAGCAACCAACAGAGAACCGACACTGAA.